These T cell receptor beta chains were read from a single sample in a study of blood T cell repertoires in COVID-19. The assay was immunoSEQ multiplex PCR, and TCRdb's table has in-frame clones only and misses some. The sample yields 200,000 to 250,000 clones, about nine tenths seen once. Sequenced sample: PBMCs or T cells enriched from blood (not recorded which). These receptors originate from a young man in a cohort exposed to, infected with or recovered from COVID-19 (not recorded which). Both conserved end residues are part of each CDR3. D genes are given only for firm matches. Only part of the rows carry a size: once, few, many, or a class if the clone is expanded.

>TRBD2|NA|TRBV5-1|TRBJ2-7
CASSPVLAGGNEQYF
TGCGCCAGCAGCCCAGTACTAGCGGGAGGAAACGAGCAGTACTTC
>TRBD2|NA|TRBV9|TRBJ2-1
CASSVDEVAGVYNEQFF
TGTGCCAGCAGCGTAGATGAAGTAGCGGGCGTTTACAATGAGCAGTTCTTC
>TRBD2|NA|TRBV7-2|TRBJ2-1
CASSSTSGSVYNEQFF
TGTGCCAGCAGCTCAACTAGCGGGAGCGTCTACAATGAGCAGTTCTTC
>TRBD2|NA|TRBV18|TRBJ2-3
CASSPGLAGADTQYF
TGTGCCAGCTCACCGGGACTAGCTGGTGCAGATACGCAGTATTTT
>TRBD1|NA|TRBV29-1|TRBJ2-7
CSVGGQDHRNEQYF
TGCAGCGTGGGGGGACAGGACCATCGCAACGAGCAGTACTTC
>TRBD1|NA|TRBV7-2|TRBJ2-3
CASSVEGGGWADTQYF
TGTGCCAGCAGCGTCGAAGGGGGCGGCTGGGCAGATACGCAGTATTTT
>NA|many|TRBV19|TRBJ2-2
CASTSYIVEWRGGIPGELFF
TGTGCCAGTACCTCATATATAGTCGAGTGGAGAGGAGGAATCCCCGGGGAGCTGTTTTTT
>NA|NA|TRBV6-5|TRBJ2-2
CASRSGTSNTGELFF
TGTGCCAGCAGGTCCGGGACATCTAACACCGGGGAGCTGTTTTTT
>NA|once|TRBV7-2|TRBJ1-6
CASSSQAQSNSPLHF
TGTGCCAGCAGCTCCCAGGCGCAGTCTAATTCACCCCTCCACTTT
>NA|NA|TRBV20-1|TRBJ2-3
CSARDSTQYF
TGCAGTGCTAGGGACAGTACGCAGTATTTT
>NA|NA|TRBV2|TRBJ1-1
CASRGRPPEAFF
TGTGCCAGCAGGGGCAGGCCCCCTGAAGCTTTCTTT
>TRBD2|NA|TRBV10-2|TRBJ2-2
CASSESGTSGSQAGELFF
TGCGCCAGCAGTGAGTCAGGGACTAGCGGGAGCCAGGCCGGGGAGCTGTTTTTT
>TRBD1|once|TRBV4-1|TRBJ2-1
CASSQDTWRGQGYNEQFF
TGCGCCAGCAGCCAAGACACGTGGAGGGGACAGGGCTACAATGAGCAGTTCTTC
>NA|NA|TRBV7-2|TRBJ2-7
CASLRGSGPYEQYF
TGTGCCAGCCTCAGAGGTAGCGGCCCCTACGAGCAGTACTTC